These 12 T cell receptor beta chains originate from one sample sequenced in a study of post-analysis software for immune sequencing data. The TCR beta cDNA libraries contained unique molecular identifiers. TCRdb independently ran MiXCR on the PCR reads; one entry per CDR3 protein. The sample records some 700,000 distinct CDR3 sequences, around 60% being singletons. Study-wide results and limits: Patients used about five TRBV segments, including TRBV5-6, TRBV5-1 and TRBV20-1, more often than controls.

These receptors have no known antigen. What was sequenced was blood. The receptors come from a girl aged 2-10 years with multiple sclerosis.

In the case of this clonotype: At one end the junction does not follow the germline gene, possibly because of a read error. V gene TRBV4-3 combines with J gene TRBJ1-4, with TRBD1 identical over 7 bases. CDR3 size: 15 residues. Looked up from germline, CDR1 is LGHNA and CDR2 is YSLEER. CDR3 protein: CASSQGTARGEKLFF. The DNA for the CDR3 is TGCGCCAGTAGCCAGGGGACAGCCAGAGGGGAAAAACTGTTTTTT.

J is TRBJ1-2 and V is TRBV29-1; tentatively, D is TRBD1 (6 bases). V lost 6 bases and J 6 bases, leaving 17 bases between the germline ends. The CDR3 totals 13 residues. The V gene's germline CDR1 is SQVTM and CDR2 ANQGSEA. The chain's CDR3 is CSVRTQGNNGYTF. The CDR3 region has the DNA TGCAGCGTGAGAACACAGGGAAACAATGGCTACACCTTC.

The rearrangement uses TRBV29-1 and TRBJ2-3, with D perhaps matching TRBD2 (6 bases). The CDR3 is 12 amino acids. Trimming stripped 8 bases from V and 3 bases from J, with 12 bases between. The germline gives CDR1 SQVTM, CDR2 ANQGSEA. CDR3 region: CSLLRGTDTQYF. In DNA, the CDR3 is TGCAGCCTTTTGCGGGGAACAGATACGCAGTATTTT.

V and J are TRBV6-1 and TRBJ2-7; D ambiguous. The germline V gene encodes CDR1 MNHNS and CDR2 SASEGT. Between the trimmed V and J ends, which lost 7 bases and 3 bases, there was a span of 13 bases. CDR3 length: 13 residues. CDR3 loop: CASKGSLNYEQYF. CDR3 sequence (DNA): TGTGCCAGCAAGGGTTCTCTGAACTACGAGCAGTACTTC.

The sample holds a few counts of this clonotype. This chain joins TRBV6-1 and TRBJ2-7, with D perhaps matching TRBD1 (6 bases). The CDR3 consists of 14 residues. Germline CDR1 and CDR2: MNHNS and SASEGT. Trimming cost V 5 bases and J 4 bases, with 15 bases left between them. The CDR3 loop reads CASSPNRAWYEQYF. CDR3 in DNA: TGTGCCAGCAGTCCCAACAGGGCTTGGTACGAGCAGTACTTC.

This clonotype has a handful of counts. The genes are TRBV20-1 and TRBJ2-3; TRBD2 aligns across 7 bases. This CDR3 region has 15 residues. Germline CDR1 and CDR2: DFQATT and SNEGSKA (reference sequence). V shed 2 bases and J 1 base; nucleotides not matched to a gene: 6. The CDR3 loop is CSARPPGLRTDTQYF. In DNA, the CDR3 is TGCAGTGCTAGACCTCCGGGACTACGCACAGATACGCAGTATTTT.

This chain uses TRBV5-1 with TRBJ2-7; 12 positions match TRBD2. The CDR3 runs 15 residues. Trimming removed 4 bases from V and 3 bases from J; junction bases left unmatched: 5. Germline loops: CDR1 SGHRS, CDR2 YFSETQ. CDR3 coding DNA: TGCGCCAGCAGCGCCGGGACTAGCGGGCGCTACGAGCAGTACTTC. Its translation: CASSAGTSGRYEQYF.

The rearrangement links TRBV20-1 to TRBJ1-1; maybe TRBD1 (5 bases). Trimming pared 5 bases from V and 4 bases from J, leaving 14 bases between. The length of the CDR3 is 13 residues. CDR1 is DFQATT and CDR2 is SNEGSKA in the germline V gene (reference sequence). CDR3: CSAQGRAGTEAFF. CDR3 DNA sequence: TGCAGTGCTCAGGGCAGGGCTGGCACTGAAGCTTTCTTT.

The rearrangement joins TRBV20-1 to TRBJ2-5, with a weak D call TRBD2 (5 bases). CDR1 DFQATT and CDR2 SNEGSKA come from the germline V gene (reference sequence). This CDR3 contains 12 residues. Trimming took 7 bases from V and 1 from J, leaving 10 bases between them. The DNA for the CDR3 is TGCAGTGTCCGAAGCGGCCAAGAGACCCAGTACTTC. Translating it yields CSVRSGQETQYF.

This clonotype occurred a few times. The chain joins TRBV11-2 to TRBJ2-1, with a weak D call TRBD2 (5 bases). Germline V CDR1 and CDR2: SGHAT, FQNNGV. The V gene lost 1 base and the J gene lost 9 bases, with 13 bases spanning the gap. The CDR3 has 14 residues. The CDR3 DNA follows: TGTGCCAGCAGCTTAGTCCTGGATGGAGGTGAGCAGTTCTTC. It specifies CASSLVLDGGEQFF.

This sequence joins TRBV3-1 and TRBJ1-2; no reliable D call. The CDR3 covers 16 residues. Germline V gene lookup returns CDR1 LGHDT and CDR2 YNNKEL (reference sequence). V was shortened by 1 base and J by 4 bases, with 16 bases between the two germline ends. The CDR3 nucleotides read TGTGCCAGCAGCCAAGTGGTAGGGTCGGGGTTCTATGGCTACACCTTC. Its translation is CASSQVVGSGFYGYTF.

This chain connects TRBV6-4 to TRBJ2-3; 8 nucleotides align to TRBD1. Germline CDR1 MRHNA, CDR2 SNTAGT. The CDR3 spans 16 residues. The V gene end was trimmed by 6 bases and the J gene end by 2 bases; junction bases not matched to a gene: 10. The CDR3 loop is CASSALGTGVTDTQYF. The DNA for the CDR3 is TGTGCCAGCAGCGCTCTAGGGACAGGAGTCACAGATACGCAGTATTTT.